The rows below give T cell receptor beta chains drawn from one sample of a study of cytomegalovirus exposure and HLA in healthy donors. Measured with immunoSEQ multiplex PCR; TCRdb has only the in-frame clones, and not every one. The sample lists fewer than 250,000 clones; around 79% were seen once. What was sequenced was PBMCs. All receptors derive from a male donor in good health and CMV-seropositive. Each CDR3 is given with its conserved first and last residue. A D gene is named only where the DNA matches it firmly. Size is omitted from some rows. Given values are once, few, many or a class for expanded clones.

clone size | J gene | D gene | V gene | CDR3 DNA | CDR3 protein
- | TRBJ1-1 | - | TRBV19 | TGTGCCAGTAGTAGCGGGTCCCCTGAAGCTTTCTTT | CASSSGSPEAFF
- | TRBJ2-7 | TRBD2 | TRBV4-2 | TGTGCCAGCAGCCAAGGGATTAGCGGGGACCCCTACGAGCAGTACTTC | CASSQGISGDPYEQYF
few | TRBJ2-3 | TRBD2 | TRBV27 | TGTGCCAGCAGTTTACTAGCGGGGGCCAGGGATACGCAGTATTTT | CASSLLAGARDTQYF
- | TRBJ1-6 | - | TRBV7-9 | TGTGCCAGCAGCTTAAGCAGCGACCTGTCACCCCTCCACTTT | CASSLSSDLSPLHF
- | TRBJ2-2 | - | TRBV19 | TGTGCCAGTAGTTGGCTCACCGGGGAGCTGTTTTTT | CASSWLTGELFF
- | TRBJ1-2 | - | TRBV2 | TGTGCCAGCAGCCCCCGGCGGGTGTATGGCTACACCTTC | CASSPRRVYGYTF
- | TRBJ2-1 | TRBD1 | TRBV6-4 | TGTGCCAGCAGCAGAACGACAGGGGGCGTTGAGCAGTTCTTC | CASSRTTGGVEQFF
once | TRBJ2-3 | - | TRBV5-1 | TGCGCCAGCAGCTTGGGTCGGACACTAAGCACAGATACGCAGTATTTT | CASSLGRTLSTDTQYF
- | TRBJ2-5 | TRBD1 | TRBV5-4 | TGTGCCAGCAGCCCAGACAGGGCTGAGACCCAGTACTTC | CASSPDRAETQYF
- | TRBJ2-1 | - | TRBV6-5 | TGTGCCAGCAGTTCCTCCGGCAATGAGCAGTTCTTC | CASSSSGNEQFF
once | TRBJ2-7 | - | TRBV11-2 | TGTGCCAGCAGCTTCGGTCTAGCGAGCTACGAGCAGTACTTC | CASSFGLASYEQYF
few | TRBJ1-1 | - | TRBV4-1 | TGCGCCAGCAGCCAAGATCTCCAGGGGTTTTTAGGAAGCGACACTGAAGCTTTCTTT | CASSQDLQGFLGSDTEAFF
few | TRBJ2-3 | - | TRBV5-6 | TGTGCCAGCAGCTTGCGGACATTTACTAGCACAGATACGCAGTATTTT | CASSLRTFTSTDTQYF
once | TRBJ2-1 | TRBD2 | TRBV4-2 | TGTGCCAGCAGCCAGACAGCGGGGGGGCCAGATGAGCAGTTCTTC | CASSQTAGGPDEQFF
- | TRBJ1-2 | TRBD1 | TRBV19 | TGTGCCAGTATCAGGACAGGGGTTGATAGAGGTGGCTACACCTTC | CASIRTGVDRGGYTF
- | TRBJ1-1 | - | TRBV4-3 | TGCGCCAGCAGCCAAGGGGGCAGGAGGGGAGAGGCTTTCTTT | CASSQGGRRGEAFF
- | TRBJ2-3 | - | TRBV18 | TGTGCCAGCTCACCAGGGGGGACAGATACGCAGTATTTT | CASSPGGTDTQYF
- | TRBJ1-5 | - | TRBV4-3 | TGCGCCAGCAGCGTCGAGTTTCGGGGCAATCAGCCCCAGCATTTT | CASSVEFRGNQPQHF
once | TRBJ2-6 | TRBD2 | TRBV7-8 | TGTGGAACTGGGGGGGCTGGGGCCAACGTCCTGACTTTC | CGTGGAGANVLTF
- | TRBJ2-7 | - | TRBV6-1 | TGTGCCACCGATTCCCGAGGGGCCCGAGGGGGCGAGCAGTACTTC | CATDSRGARGGEQYF
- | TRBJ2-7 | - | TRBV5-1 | TGCGCCAGCAGCTTGGGTGTGGGAGCAACGTACGAGCAGTACTTC | CASSLGVGATYEQYF
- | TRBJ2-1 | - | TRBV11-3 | TGTGCCAGCAGCTTAGGCTCCCTAGGTGAGCAGTTCTTC | CASSLGSLGEQFF
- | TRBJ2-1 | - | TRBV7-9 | TGTGCCAGCACTAGGGACATTGGCTACAATGAGCAGTTCTTC | CASTRDIGYNEQFF
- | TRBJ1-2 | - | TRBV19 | TGTGCCAGTAGTACCGAAGGACGGGAAAACTATGGCTACACCTTC | CASSTEGRENYGYTF
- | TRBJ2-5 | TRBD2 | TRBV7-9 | TGTGCCAGCAACCGGGGGGGACTCGACCAAGAGACCCAGTACTTC | CASNRGGLDQETQYF
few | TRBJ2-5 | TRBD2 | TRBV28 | TGTGCCAGCAGGCGGACTAGCGGGGACGAGGGACGGACCCAGTACTTC | CASRRTSGDEGRTQYF
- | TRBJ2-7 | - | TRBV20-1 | TGCAGTGCTCCGTTTTCCTACGAGCAGTACTTC | CSAPFSYEQYF
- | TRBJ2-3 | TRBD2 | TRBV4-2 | TGTGCCAGCAGCCAAGATTACGGGAGGACAGATACGCAGTATTTT | CASSQDYGRTDTQYF
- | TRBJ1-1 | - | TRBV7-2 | TGTGCCAGCAGCTTAGTAGGCGGTATTGGGAACACTGAAGCTTTCTTT | CASSLVGGIGNTEAFF
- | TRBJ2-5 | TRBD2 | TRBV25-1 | TGTGCCAGCAGTGATGCCGGGAGGGCCGGAGAGACCCAGTACTTC | CASSDAGRAGETQYF
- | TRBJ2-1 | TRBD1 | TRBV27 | TGTGCCAGCAGTTTTCTTGCTCGGGACAGCCCCTCTTACAATGAGCAGTTCTTC | CASSFLARDSPSYNEQFF
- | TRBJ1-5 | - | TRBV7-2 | TGTGCCAGCAGCTCGTCGTTTAATCAGCCCCAGCATTTT | CASSSSFNQPQHF
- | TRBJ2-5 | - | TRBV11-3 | TGTGCCAGCAGCTGGGGAGGAGAGACCCAGTACTTC | CASSWGGETQYF
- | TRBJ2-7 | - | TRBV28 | TGTGCCAGCAGACCCGGGACAACCTACGAGCAGTACTTC | CASRPGTTYEQYF
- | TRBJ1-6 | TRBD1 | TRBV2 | TGTGCCAGCCTAGAGACAGGGTACAGTAATTCACCCCTCCACTTT | CASLETGYSNSPLHF
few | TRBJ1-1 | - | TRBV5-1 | TGCGCCACCAGCCCAGGCCTAATGGGAGTGAACACTGAAGCTTTCTTT | CATSPGLMGVNTEAFF